This T cell receptor (beta chain) was captured in a study of blood T cell repertoires in COVID-19. The overall study: The United States, Italy and Spain provided the acute and convalescent COVID-19 samples. Sources were T cells, B-cell-depleted T cells, or PBMCs; the material itself was cDNA or gDNA.

Study processing details: Estimated nucleated cell counts came from reference gene primer amplification. This table comes from immunoSEQ multiplex PCR, and its TCRdb copy is limited to in-frame clones, with some not included. V and J calls and clone size come straight from that table; D and trimming were deduced from the DNA. The sample has about 160,000 clones; roughly 90% are singletons. The clonotype originates from a man aged 55 to 69 with acute or convalescent COVID-19. What was sequenced was peripheral blood.

Here the CDR3 reads CASSPDRGSGNTIYF. CDR3 nucleotides: TGTGCCAGCAGCCCCGACAGGGGCTCTGGAAACACCATATATTTT. This rearrangement joins TRBV7-9 to TRBJ1-3; 8 nucleotides agree with TRBD1. The CDR3 consists of 15 residues. CDR1 SEHNR and CDR2 FQNEAQ come from the germline V gene (reference sequence). Germline trimming cut 5 bases from V and 0 bases from J; bases unmatched to any gene: 3.